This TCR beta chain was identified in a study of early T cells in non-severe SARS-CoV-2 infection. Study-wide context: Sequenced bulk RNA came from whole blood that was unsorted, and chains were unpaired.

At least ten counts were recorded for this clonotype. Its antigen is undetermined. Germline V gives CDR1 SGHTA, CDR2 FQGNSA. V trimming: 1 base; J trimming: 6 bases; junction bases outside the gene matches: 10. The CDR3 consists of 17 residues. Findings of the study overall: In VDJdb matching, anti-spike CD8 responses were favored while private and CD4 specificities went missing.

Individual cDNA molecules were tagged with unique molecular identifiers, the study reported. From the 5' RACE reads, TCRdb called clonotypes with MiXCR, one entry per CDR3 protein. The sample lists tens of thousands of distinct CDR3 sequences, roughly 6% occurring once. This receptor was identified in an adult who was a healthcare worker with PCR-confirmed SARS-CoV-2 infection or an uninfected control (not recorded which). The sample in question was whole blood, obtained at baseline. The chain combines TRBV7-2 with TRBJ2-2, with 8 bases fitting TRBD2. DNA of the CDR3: TGTGCCAGCAGCTTAGTCCCCGGGGGGGCCAGGGCCGGGGAGCTGTTTTTT. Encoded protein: CASSLVPGGARAGELFF.